This TCR beta chain came from a study of blood T cell repertoires in COVID-19. About the study: Some COVID-19 samples were acute and others convalescent; all came from the United States, Italy and Spain. Sources were T cells, B-cell-depleted T cells, or PBMCs; the material itself was cDNA or gDNA.

Per the study methods: Using reference gene primer amplification, nucleated cell counts were estimated. The table came from immunoSEQ multiplex PCR; TCRdb's copy has only in-frame clones and leaves some out. From that table come the V and J calls and clone size; the DNA was used to work out D and trimming. Among approximately 69,000 clones listed, approximately 80% were seen once. In Seattle, patients joined the study during active infection and were tracked longitudinally. CDR1 and CDR2 (germline): SNHLY, FYNNEI. Trimming cost V 4 bases and J 4 bases, with 16 bases left between them. The CDR3 covers 15 residues.

This sequence originates from a man aged 50 to 60 with COVID-19, enrolled during active disease. The sample comprised peripheral blood. The rearrangement uses TRBV2 and TRBJ1-1; no reliable D call. In DNA, the CDR3 is TGTGCCAGCAGTGCTAGGCCCCAAACTGGCACTGAAGCTTTCTTT. This sequence encodes CASSARPQTGTEAFF.